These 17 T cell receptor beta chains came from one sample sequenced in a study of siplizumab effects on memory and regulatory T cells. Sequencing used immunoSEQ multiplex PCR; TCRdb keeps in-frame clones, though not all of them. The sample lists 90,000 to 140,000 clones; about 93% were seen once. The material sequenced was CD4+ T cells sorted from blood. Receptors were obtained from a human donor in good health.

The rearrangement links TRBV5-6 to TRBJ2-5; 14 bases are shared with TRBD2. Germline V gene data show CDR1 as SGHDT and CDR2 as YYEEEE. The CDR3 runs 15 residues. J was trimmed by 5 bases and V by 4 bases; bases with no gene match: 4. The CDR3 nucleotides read TGTGCCAGCAGCCTGGGACTAGCGGGAGACGAGACCCAGTACTTC. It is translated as CASSLGLAGDETQYF.

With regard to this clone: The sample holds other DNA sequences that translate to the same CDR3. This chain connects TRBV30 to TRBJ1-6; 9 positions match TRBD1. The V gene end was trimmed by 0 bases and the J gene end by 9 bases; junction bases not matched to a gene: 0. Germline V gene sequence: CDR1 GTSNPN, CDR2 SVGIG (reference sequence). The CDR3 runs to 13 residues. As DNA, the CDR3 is TGTGCCTGGAGTGTACAGGGGGCTTCACCCCTCCACTTT. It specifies CAWSVQGASPLHF.

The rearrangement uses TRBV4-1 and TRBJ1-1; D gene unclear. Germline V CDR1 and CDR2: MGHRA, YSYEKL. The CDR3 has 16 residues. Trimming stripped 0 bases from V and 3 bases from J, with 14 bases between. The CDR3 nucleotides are TGCGCCAGCAGCCAAGACGGATATCGATGGGACACTGAAGCTTTCTTT. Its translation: CASSQDGYRWDTEAFF.

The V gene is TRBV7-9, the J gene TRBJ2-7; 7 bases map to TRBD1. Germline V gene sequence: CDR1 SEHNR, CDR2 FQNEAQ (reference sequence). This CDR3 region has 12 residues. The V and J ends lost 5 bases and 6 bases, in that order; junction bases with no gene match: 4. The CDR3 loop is CASSPTGPEQYF. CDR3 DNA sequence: TGTGCCAGCAGCCCGACAGGGCCCGAGCAGTACTTC.

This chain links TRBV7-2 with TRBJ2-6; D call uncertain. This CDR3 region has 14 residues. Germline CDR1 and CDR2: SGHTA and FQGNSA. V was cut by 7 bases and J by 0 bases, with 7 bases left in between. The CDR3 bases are TGTGCCAGCACCCTTTACTCTGGGGCCAACGTCCTGACTTTC. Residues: CASTLYSGANVLTF.

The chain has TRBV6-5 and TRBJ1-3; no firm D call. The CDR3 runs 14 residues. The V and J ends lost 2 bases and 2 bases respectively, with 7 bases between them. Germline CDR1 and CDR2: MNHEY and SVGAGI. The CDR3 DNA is TGTGCCAGCAGTTACCGGACCCCTGGAAACACCATATATTTT. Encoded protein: CASSYRTPGNTIYF.

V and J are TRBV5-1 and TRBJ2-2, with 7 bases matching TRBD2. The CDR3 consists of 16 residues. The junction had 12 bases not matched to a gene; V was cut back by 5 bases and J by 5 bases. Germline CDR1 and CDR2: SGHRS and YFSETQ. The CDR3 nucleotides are TGCGCCAGCAGGGAGGCTGCGGGAGTTGTTACCGGGGAGCTGTTTTTT. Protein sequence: CASREAAGVVTGELFF.

CDR3 sequence reads: CAWRGLGHIVDSNQETQYF. Written as DNA, the CDR3 is TGTGCCTGGAGGGGACTAGGGCACATCGTCGATTCCAACCAAGAGACCCAGTACTTC. The V gene is TRBV30, the J gene TRBJ2-5; TRBD2 matches at 8 bases. V gave up 3 bases and J gave up 0 bases; unmatched junction bases: 18. In germline, CDR1 is GTSNPN, CDR2 SVGIG (reference sequence). The CDR3 extends over 19 amino acids.

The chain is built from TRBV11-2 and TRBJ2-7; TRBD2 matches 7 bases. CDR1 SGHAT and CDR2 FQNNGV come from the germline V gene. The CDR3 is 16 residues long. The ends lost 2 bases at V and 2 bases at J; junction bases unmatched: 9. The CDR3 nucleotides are TGTGCCAGCAGCTTATCTGTGCGGGGGAACCCCTACGAGCAGTACTTC. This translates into CASSLSVRGNPYEQYF.

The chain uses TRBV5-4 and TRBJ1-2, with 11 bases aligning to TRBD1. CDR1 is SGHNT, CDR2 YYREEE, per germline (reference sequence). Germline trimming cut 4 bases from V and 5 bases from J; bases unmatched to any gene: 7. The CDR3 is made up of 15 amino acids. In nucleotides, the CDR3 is TGTGCCAGCAGCGTGGACGGGACAGGGGGTTATGGCTACACCTTC. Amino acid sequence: CASSVDGTGGYGYTF.

CDR3 loop: CSVEEDRFTEAFF. CDR3 bases: TGCAGCGTTGAAGAGGACAGATTCACTGAAGCTTTCTTT. The J gene is TRBJ1-1, the V gene TRBV29-1, with D tentatively TRBD1 (6 bases). Germline CDR1 SQVTM, CDR2 ANQGSEA. Trimming left V 0 bases short and J 4 bases short, with 9 bases between. The CDR3 is made up of 13 amino acids.

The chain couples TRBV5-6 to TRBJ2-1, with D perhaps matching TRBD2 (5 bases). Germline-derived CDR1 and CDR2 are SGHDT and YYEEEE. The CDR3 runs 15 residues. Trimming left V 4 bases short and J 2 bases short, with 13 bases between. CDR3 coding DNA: TGTGCCAGCAGCCGCCCGAGGGCGACCTACAATGAGCAGTTCTTC. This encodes CASSRPRATYNEQFF.

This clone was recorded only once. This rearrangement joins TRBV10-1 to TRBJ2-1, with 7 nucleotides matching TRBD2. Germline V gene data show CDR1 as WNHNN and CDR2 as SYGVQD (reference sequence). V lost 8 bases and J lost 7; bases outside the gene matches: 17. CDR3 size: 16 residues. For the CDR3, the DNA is TGCGCCAGCGCTAGCGGAGAACATATACCGGGGAATGAGCAGTTCTTC. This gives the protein CASASGEHIPGNEQFF.

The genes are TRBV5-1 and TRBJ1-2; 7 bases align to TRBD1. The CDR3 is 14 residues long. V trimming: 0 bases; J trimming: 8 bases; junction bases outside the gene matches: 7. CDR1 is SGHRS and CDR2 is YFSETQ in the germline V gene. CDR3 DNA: TGCGCCAGCAGCTTGGAACAGGGGTATCAAGGCTACACCTTC. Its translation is CASSLEQGYQGYTF.

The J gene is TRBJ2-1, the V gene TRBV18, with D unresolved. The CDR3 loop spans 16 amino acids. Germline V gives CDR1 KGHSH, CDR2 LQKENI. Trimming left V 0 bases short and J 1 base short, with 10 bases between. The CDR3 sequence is CASSPPQYPSYNEQFF. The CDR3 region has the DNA TGTGCCAGCTCACCACCACAGTACCCTTCCTACAATGAGCAGTTCTTC.

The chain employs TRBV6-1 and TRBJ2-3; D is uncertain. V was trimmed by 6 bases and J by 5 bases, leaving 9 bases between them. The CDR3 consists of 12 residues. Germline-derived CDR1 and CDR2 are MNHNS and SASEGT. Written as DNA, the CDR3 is TGTGCCAGCAGGGCCTACGAAGATACGCAGTATTTT. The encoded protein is CASRAYEDTQYF.

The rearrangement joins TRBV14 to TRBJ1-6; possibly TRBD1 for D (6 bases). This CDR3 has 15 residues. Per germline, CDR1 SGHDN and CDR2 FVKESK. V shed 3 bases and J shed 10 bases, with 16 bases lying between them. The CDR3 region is CASSHQTGLGSPLHF. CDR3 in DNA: TGTGCCAGCAGCCACCAGACAGGTTTGGGATCACCCCTCCACTTT.